The 16 T cell receptor beta chains listed next were all sequenced from one sample in a study of identical twins. Using its own MiXCR run on the 5' RACE reads, TCRdb lists one record per CDR3 protein. This table has about 660,000 distinct CDR3 sequences, around 8.6% appearing once. The data were also submitted as part of a second study, on yellow fever vaccine responses in identical twins.

The source material was PBMCs. The receptors were gathered from a woman aged 18-29 years in good health.

This clonotype was seen a handful of times. The chain combines TRBV12-3 or TRBV12-4 with TRBJ2-1; maybe TRBD1 (5 bases). CDR3 length equals 15 residues. With 3 bases removed from V and 5 bases from J, the gap between germline ends came to 14 bases. CDR3 DNA sequence: TGTGCCAGCAGTTTTCCGGTAGGGGTACACAATGAGCAGTTCTTC. Translation: CASSFPVGVHNEQFF.

This clonotype was detected only a few times. The chain combines TRBV29-1 with TRBJ2-3; 12 bases align to TRBD1. The CDR3 extends over 14 amino acids. J lost 4 bases, V lost 7 bases, and 6 bases had no gene match. CDR1 SQVTM and CDR2 ANQGSEA come from the germline V gene. CDR3 loop: CSASRDRGPDTQYF. The CDR3 DNA sequence: TGCAGCGCTAGCCGGGACAGGGGGCCAGATACGCAGTATTTT.

This chain joins TRBV29-1 and TRBJ1-1; unclear D gene. CDR1 is SQVTM and CDR2 is ANQGSEA in the germline V gene. V was cut by 6 bases and J by 6 bases, with 11 bases left in between. The CDR3 extends over 11 amino acids. CDR3 loop: CSVSREAEAFF. DNA for the CDR3: TGCAGCGTCTCGAGGGAAGCTGAAGCTTTCTTT.

In this sample, this clonotype turned up many times. The V gene is TRBV24-1, the J gene TRBJ2-1; D is perhaps TRBD1 (6 bases). Trimming stripped 4 bases from V and 7 bases from J, with 22 bases between. The CDR3 runs to 17 residues. Per germline, CDR1 KGHDR and CDR2 SFDVKD. DNA of the CDR3: TGTGCCACCAGTGAGGGACAAGGAAATAGCCTAGGGAATGAGCAGTTCTTC. Residues: CATSEGQGNSLGNEQFF.

This clonotype was recorded once. The rearrangement uses TRBV7-2 and TRBJ2-1; 11 bases agree with TRBD2. J was trimmed by 8 bases and V by 0 bases; bases with no gene match: 6. Per the germline V gene, CDR1 is SGHTA and CDR2 is FQGNSA. This CDR3 contains 16 residues. In nucleotides, the CDR3 is TGTGCCAGCAGCTTAGCCGGGACTAGCGGCCACGATGAGCAGTTCTTC. Translation gives CASSLAGTSGHDEQFF.

A few counts support this clonotype. The chain joins TRBV6-2 or TRBV6-3 to TRBJ2-2; D is unresolved. Trimming shortened V by 8 bases and J by 3 bases, and 13 bases separated the two germline ends. CDR1 is MNHEY, CDR2 SVGEGT, per germline. The CDR3 is 14 residues long. This CDR3 is CASSPWADTGELFF. CDR3 nucleotides: TGTGCCAGCTCCCCGTGGGCAGACACCGGGGAGCTGTTTTTT.

The chain combines TRBV6-1 with TRBJ2-1; D is perhaps TRBD1 (5 bases). The V and J ends lost 2 bases and 6 bases respectively, with 17 bases between them. The CDR3 runs 16 residues. Germline V CDR1 and CDR2: MNHNS, SASEGT. The CDR3 DNA sequence: TGTGCCAGCAGTGAATTAAATCAGGGTGGCCTCAATGAGCAGTTCTTC. Translation: CASSELNQGGLNEQFF.

About this clonotype: No DNA is shown, since the ends of the CDR3 on it are uncertain; the CDR3 is the one TCRdb lists. The rearrangement links TRBV7-5 to TRBJ2-7; TRBD1, the table's D call, lacks a check against the DNA. TRBV7-5 is assigned pseudogene status. Counting both end residues, the CDR3 totals 19 amino acids. CDR3 region: CISVPEALPKDRGNYEQYF.

This clonotype was counted between two and nine times. J is TRBJ2-2 and V is TRBV5-6; 10 nucleotides match TRBD2. Germline loops: CDR1 SGHDT, CDR2 YYEEEE. The V gene end was trimmed by 4 bases and the J gene end by 6 bases; junction bases not matched to a gene: 9. The CDR3 spans 16 residues. The CDR3 DNA is TGTGCCAGCAGCCCCTTAGCGGGGGGCCGGTCCGGGGAGCTGTTTTTT. Amino acids: CASSPLAGGRSGELFF.

A few counts support this clonotype. This rearrangement joins TRBV20-1 to TRBJ2-3; TRBD2 might be the D (5 bases). The germline V and J ends were trimmed by 0 bases and 3 bases, with 10 bases remaining between them. The CDR3 loop spans 14 amino acids. Germline V gene sequence: CDR1 DFQATT, CDR2 SNEGSKA (reference sequence). The CDR3 DNA is TGCAGTGCTAGAGATTTCGGGATGACAGATACGCAGTATTTT. Protein sequence: CSARDFGMTDTQYF.

V usage is TRBV20-1 and J usage is TRBJ2-1, with D uncertain. Per germline, CDR1 DFQATT and CDR2 SNEGSKA (reference sequence). V was cut by 6 bases and J by 0 bases, with 12 bases left in between. The CDR3 spans 14 residues. The CDR3 protein is CSARYSSSYNEQFF. The DNA for the CDR3 is TGCAGTGCGAGATACTCTAGCTCCTACAATGAGCAGTTCTTC.

This clonotype was found many times. The gene calls are TRBV5-1 and TRBJ2-7, with 7 bases aligning to TRBD2. CDR1 is SGHRS and CDR2 is YFSETQ in the germline V gene. V lost 4 bases, J lost 3 bases, and 7 bases stayed unmatched. The CDR3 consists of 14 residues. CDR3 sequence reads: CASSLGGVLYEQYF. The CDR3 DNA reads as TGCGCCAGCAGCCTTGGGGGGGTCCTCTACGAGCAGTACTTC.

This clonotype came up a few times. The V call is TRBV7-9, the J call TRBJ2-5, with 15 bases identical to TRBD2. V was pared by 3 bases and J by 4 bases, with 6 bases of the junction left unmatched. The CDR3 covers 17 residues. Germline CDR1 SEHNR, CDR2 FQNEAQ (reference sequence). CDR3: CASSLWTSGGAGETQYF. The CDR3, as DNA: TGTGCCAGCAGCTTGTGGACTAGCGGGGGGGCCGGAGAGACCCAGTACTTC.

Only a few counts were recorded for this clonotype. The V call is TRBV20-1, the J call TRBJ2-1, with 11 bases aligning to TRBD2. V was clipped by 6 bases and J by 0 bases; unmatched bases: 4. Germline lookup yields CDR1 DFQATT and CDR2 SNEGSKA (reference sequence). This CDR3 is built from 15 residues. CDR3 sequence reads: CSASSGRASYNEQFF. CDR3 bases: TGCAGTGCGAGTAGCGGGAGGGCCTCCTACAATGAGCAGTTCTTC.

In its sample, this clonotype was seen many times. The chain uses TRBV6-2 or TRBV6-3 and TRBJ2-1, with unresolved D. Germline V gives CDR1 MNHEY, CDR2 SVGEGT. Deletions cut 2 bases from V and 5 bases from J, with 13 bases between. The CDR3 length is 15 residues. The CDR3 loop reads CASSYGWVFDNEQFF. CDR3 in DNA: TGTGCCAGCAGTTACGGTTGGGTCTTTGACAATGAGCAGTTCTTC.

The V gene is TRBV11-2, the J gene TRBJ2-2, with 12 bases fitting TRBD1. This CDR3 spans 18 amino acids. Unmatched junction bases numbered 9, after V lost 3 bases and J lost 4 bases. Germline CDR1 and CDR2: SGHAT and FQNNGV. As DNA, the CDR3 is TGTGCCAGCAGCTTGGGACAGGGGGCATTCGAGGCCACCGGGGAGCTGTTTTTT. This sequence encodes CASSLGQGAFEATGELFF.